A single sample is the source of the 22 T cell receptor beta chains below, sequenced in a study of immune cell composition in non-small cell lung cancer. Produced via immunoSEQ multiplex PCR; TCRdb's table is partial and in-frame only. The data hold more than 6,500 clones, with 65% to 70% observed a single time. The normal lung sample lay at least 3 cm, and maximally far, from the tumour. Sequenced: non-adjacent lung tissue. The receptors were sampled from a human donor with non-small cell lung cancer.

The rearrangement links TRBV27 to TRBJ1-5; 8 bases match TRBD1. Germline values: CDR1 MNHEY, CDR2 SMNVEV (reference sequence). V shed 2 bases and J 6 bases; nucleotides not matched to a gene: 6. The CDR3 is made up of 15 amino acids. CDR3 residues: CASSLKATGVQPQHF. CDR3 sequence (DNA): TGTGCCAGCAGTTTAAAAGCGACAGGGGTTCAGCCCCAGCATTTT.

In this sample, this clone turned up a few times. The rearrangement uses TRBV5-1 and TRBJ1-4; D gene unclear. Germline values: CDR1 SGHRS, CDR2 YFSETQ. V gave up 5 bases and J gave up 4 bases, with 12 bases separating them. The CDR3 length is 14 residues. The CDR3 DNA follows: TGCGCCAGCAGGTTGAGATACGGTAATGAAAAACTGTTTTTT. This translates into CASRLRYGNEKLFF.

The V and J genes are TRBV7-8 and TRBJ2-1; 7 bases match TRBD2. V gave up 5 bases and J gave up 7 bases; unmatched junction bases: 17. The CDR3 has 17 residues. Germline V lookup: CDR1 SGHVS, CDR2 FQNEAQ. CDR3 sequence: CASSPIVHGRFINEQFF. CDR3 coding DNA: TGTGCCAGCAGCCCGATCGTCCACGGGAGGTTCATAAATGAGCAGTTCTTC.

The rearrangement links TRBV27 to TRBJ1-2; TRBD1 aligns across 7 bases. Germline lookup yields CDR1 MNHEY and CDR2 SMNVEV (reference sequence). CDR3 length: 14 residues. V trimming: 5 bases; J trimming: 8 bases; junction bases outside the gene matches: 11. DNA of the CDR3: TGTGCCAGCAGTACCACCCGACAGGGTGAAGGCTACACCTTC. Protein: CASSTTRQGEGYTF.

The CDR3 bases are TGTGCCAGCCCCCTAGGCTGTTTTCACAATGAGCAGTTCTTC. Protein: CASPLGCFHNEQFF. The rearrangement joins TRBV21-1 to TRBJ2-1; the table's D call TRBD2 went unverified against the DNA. TRBV21-1 is recorded as a pseudogene. The CDR3 runs 14 residues.

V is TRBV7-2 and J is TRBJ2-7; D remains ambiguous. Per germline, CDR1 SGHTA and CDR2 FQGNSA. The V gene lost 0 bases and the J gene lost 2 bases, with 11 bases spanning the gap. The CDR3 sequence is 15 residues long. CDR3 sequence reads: CASSLASDSTYEQYF. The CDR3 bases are TGTGCCAGCAGCTTAGCGTCCGACTCAACCTACGAGCAGTACTTC.

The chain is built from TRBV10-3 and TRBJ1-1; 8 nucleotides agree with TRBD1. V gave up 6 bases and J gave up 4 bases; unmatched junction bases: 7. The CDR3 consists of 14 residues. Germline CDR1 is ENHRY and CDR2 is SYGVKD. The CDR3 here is CAIRNTGGVTEAFF. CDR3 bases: TGTGCCATCAGGAATACAGGGGGTGTCACTGAAGCTTTCTTT.

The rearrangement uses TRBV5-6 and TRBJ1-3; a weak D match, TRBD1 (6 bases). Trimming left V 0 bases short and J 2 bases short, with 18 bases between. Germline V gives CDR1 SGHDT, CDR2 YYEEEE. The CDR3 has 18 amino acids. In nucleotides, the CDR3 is TGTGCCAGCAGCTTGGTGGGGGAAAAAACAGGGCCTGGAAACACCATATATTTT. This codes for CASSLVGEKTGPGNTIYF.

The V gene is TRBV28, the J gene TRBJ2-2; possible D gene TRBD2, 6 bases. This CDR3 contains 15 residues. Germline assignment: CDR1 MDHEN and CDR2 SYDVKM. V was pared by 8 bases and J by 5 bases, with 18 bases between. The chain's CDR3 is CASYGERGRTGELFF. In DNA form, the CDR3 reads TGTGCCAGCTACGGGGAACGGGGGAGAACCGGGGAGCTGTTTTTT.

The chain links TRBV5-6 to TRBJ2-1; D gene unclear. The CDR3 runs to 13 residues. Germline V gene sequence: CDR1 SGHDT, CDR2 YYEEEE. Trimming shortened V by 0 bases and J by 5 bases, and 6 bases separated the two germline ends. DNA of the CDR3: TGTGCCAGCAGCTTGGCAGGTCACAATGAGCAGTTCTTC. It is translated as CASSLAGHNEQFF.

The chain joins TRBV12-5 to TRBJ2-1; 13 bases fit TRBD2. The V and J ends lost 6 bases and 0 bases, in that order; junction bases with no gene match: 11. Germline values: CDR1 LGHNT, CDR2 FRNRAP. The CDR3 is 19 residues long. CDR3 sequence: CASGKRLAGGLSSYNEQFF. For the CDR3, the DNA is TGTGCTAGTGGCAAACGACTAGCGGGGGGTCTAAGCTCCTACAATGAGCAGTTCTTC.

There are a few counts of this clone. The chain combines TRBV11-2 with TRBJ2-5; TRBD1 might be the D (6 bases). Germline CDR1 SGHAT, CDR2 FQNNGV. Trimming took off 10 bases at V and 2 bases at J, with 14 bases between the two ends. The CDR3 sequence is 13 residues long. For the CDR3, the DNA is TGTGCCACTTCTACAGGGTTTCAAGAGACCCAGTACTTC. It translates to CATSTGFQETQYF.

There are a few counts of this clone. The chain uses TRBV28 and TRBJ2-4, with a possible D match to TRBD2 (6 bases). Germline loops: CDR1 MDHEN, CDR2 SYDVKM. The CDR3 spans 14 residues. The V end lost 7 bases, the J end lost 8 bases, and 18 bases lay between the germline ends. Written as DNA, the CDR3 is TGTGCCAGCACCCCCTCTCGGGAGTATCACATTCAGTACTTC. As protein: CASTPSREYHIQYF.

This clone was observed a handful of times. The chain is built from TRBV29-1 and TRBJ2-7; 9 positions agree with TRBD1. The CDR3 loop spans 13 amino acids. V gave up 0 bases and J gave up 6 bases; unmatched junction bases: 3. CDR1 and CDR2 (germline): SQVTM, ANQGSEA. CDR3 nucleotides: TGCAGCGTTGAAGAGACAGGGGGGCTCGAGCAGTACTTC. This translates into CSVEETGGLEQYF.

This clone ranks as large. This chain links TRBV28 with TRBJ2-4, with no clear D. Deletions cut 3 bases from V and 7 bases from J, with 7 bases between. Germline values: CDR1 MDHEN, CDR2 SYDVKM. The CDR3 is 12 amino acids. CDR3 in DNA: TGTGCCAGCAGTTTCGTTGGCAACATTCAGTACTTC. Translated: CASSFVGNIQYF.

CDR3 in amino acids: CAAGTSGGVETQYF. CDR3 nucleotides: TGTGCCGCAGGGACTAGCGGAGGGGTAGAGACCCAGTACTTC. The V and J genes are TRBV10-3 and TRBJ2-5; 11 positions match TRBD2. The length of the CDR3 is 14 residues. The ends lost 11 bases at V and 4 bases at J; junction bases unmatched: 9. Looked up from germline, CDR1 is ENHRY and CDR2 is SYGVKD.

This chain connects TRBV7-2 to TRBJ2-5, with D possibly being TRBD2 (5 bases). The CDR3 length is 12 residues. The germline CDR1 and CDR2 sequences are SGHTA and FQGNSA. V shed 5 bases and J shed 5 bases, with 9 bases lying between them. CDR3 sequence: CASSRTAETQYF. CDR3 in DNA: TGTGCCAGCAGCCGGACTGCGGAGACCCAGTACTTC. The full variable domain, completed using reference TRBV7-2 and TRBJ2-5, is GAGVSQSPSNKVTEKGKDVELRCDPISGHTALYWYRQSLGQGLEFLIYFQGNSAPDKSGLPSDRFSAERTGGSVSTLTIQRTQQEDSAVYLCASSRTAETQYFGPGTRLLVL.

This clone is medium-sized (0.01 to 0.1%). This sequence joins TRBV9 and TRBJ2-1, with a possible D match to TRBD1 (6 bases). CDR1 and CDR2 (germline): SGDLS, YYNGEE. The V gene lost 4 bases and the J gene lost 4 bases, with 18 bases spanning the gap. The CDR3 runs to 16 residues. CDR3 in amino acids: CASSPRGGPRYNEQFF. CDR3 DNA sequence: TGTGCCAGCAGCCCCCGAGGGGGTCCCAGATACAATGAGCAGTTCTTC. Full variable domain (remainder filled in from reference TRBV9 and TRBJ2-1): DSGVTQTPKHLITATGQRVTLRCSPRSGDLSVYWYQQSLDQGLQFLIQYYNGEERAKGNILERFSAQQFPDLHSELNLSSLELGDSALYFCASSPRGGPRYNEQFFGPGTRLTVL.

The DNA for the CDR3 is TGTGCCAGCAGCTCGAAAGGTACACAGGGTTTCTACGAGCAGTACTTC. Amino acids: CASSSKGTQGFYEQYF. This rearrangement joins TRBV7-8 to TRBJ2-7; perhaps TRBD1 as D (6 bases). Germline V gene lookup returns CDR1 SGHVS and CDR2 FQNEAQ. This CDR3 is built from 16 residues. With 4 bases removed from V and 3 bases from J, the gap between germline ends came to 19 bases.

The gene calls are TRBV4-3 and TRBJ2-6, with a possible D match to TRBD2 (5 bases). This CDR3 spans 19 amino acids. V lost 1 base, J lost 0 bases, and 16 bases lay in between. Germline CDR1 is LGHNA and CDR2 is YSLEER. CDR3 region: CASSQARGIPDSGANVLTF. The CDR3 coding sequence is TGCGCCAGCAGCCAAGCTCGAGGGATCCCCGACTCTGGGGCCAACGTCCTGACTTTC.

The CDR3 is CASSEFWREGPYNEQFF. CDR3 nucleotide sequence: TGTGCCAGCAGTGAATTCTGGCGGGAGGGCCCCTACAATGAGCAGTTCTTC. This sequence joins TRBV2 and TRBJ2-1; 9 positions agree with TRBD2. Germline CDR1 SNHLY, CDR2 FYNNEI. The CDR3 is made up of 17 amino acids. The V segment lost 2 bases and the J segment 2 bases; nucleotides outside the gene matches: 7. Looking up the rest from reference TRBV2 and TRBJ2-1 gives the full variable domain: EPEVTQTPSHQVTQMGQEVILRCVPISNHLYFYWYRQILGQKVEFLVSFYNNEISEKSEIFDDQFSVERPDGSNFTLKIRSTKLEDSAMYFCASSEFWREGPYNEQFFGPGTRLTVL.

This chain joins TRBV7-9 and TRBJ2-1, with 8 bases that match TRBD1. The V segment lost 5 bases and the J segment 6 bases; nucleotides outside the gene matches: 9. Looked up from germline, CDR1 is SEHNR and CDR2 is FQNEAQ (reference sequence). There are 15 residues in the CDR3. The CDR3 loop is CASSPRTGFGNEQFF. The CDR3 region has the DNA TGTGCCAGCAGCCCGCGGACAGGGTTTGGCAATGAGCAGTTCTTC. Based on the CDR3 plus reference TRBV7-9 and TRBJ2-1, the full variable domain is DTGVSQNPRHKITKRGQNVTFRCDPISEHNRLYWYRQTLGQGPEFLTYFQNEAQLEKSRLLSDRFSAERPKGSFSTLEIQRTEQGDSAMYLCASSPRTGFGNEQFFGPGTRLTVL.